This T cell receptor beta chain was sequenced during a study of blood T cell repertoires in COVID-19. Study context: Italy, Spain and the United States were the sources of the convalescent and acute COVID-19 samples.

Profiled with immunoSEQ multiplex PCR; TCRdb holds only in-frame clones, not every one. The table records fewer than 250,000 clones, 82% of them present only once. The CDR3 is 15 amino acids. Trimming removed 1 base at V and 5 bases at J, with 10 bases between. The germline V gene has CDR1 SGHNT and CDR2 YYREEE (reference sequence). The source of this sequence is a woman aged 55-69 years with COVID-19, enrolled during active disease. Sample: peripheral blood. The chain uses TRBV5-4 and TRBJ1-6; tentative D call: TRBD1 (5 bases). Here the CDR3 DNA reads TGTGCCAGCAGCTTGCTTCCGGGGGATAATTCACCCCTCCACTTT. This codes for CASSLLPGDNSPLHF.